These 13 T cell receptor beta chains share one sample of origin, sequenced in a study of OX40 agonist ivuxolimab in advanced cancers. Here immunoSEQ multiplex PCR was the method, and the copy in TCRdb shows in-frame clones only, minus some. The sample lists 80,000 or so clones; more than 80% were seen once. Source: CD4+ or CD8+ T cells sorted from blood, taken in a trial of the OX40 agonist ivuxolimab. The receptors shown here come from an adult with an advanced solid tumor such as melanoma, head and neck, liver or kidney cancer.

The CDR3, as DNA: TGTGCCAGCAGCTTAACGATGGACTATGGCTACACCTTC. It codes for CASSLTMDYGYTF. V and J are TRBV6-6 and TRBJ1-2; no clear D. The germline gives CDR1 MNHNY, CDR2 SVGAGI (reference sequence). This CDR3 contains 13 residues. V was cut by 6 bases and J by 3 bases, with 11 bases left in between.

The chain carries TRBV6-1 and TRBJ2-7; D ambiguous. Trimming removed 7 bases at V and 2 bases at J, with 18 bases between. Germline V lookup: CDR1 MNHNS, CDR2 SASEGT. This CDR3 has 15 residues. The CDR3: CASKGSLGIAYEQYF. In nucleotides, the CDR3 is TGTGCCAGCAAGGGTTCTTTAGGAATCGCCTACGAGCAGTACTTC.

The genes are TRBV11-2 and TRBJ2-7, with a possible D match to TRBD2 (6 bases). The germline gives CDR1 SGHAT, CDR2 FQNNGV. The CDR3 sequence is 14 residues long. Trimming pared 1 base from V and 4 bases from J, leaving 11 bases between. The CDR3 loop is CASSLARSGYEQYF. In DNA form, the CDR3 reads TGTGCCAGCAGCTTAGCACGGAGCGGGTACGAGCAGTACTTC.

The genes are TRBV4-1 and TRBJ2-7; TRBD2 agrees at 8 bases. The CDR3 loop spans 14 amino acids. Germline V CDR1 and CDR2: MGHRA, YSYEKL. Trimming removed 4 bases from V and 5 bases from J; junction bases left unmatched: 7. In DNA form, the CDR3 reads TGCGCCAGCAGCCGGATAGCGGGATTTAACGAGCAGTACTTC. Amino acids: CASSRIAGFNEQYF.

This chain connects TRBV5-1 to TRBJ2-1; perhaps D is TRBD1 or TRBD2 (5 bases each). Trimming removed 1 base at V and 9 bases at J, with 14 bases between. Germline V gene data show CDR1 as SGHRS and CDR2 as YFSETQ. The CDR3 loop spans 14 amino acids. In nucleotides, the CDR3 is TGCGCCAGCAGCTTGAATCAGCTGAGGGGTGAGCAGTTCTTC. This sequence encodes CASSLNQLRGEQFF.

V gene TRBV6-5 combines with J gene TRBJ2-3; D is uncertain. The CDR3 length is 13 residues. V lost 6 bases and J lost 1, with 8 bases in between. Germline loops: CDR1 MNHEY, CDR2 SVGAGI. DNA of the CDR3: TGTGCCAGCAGATCCCCGGGCACAGATACGCAGTATTTT. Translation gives CASRSPGTDTQYF.

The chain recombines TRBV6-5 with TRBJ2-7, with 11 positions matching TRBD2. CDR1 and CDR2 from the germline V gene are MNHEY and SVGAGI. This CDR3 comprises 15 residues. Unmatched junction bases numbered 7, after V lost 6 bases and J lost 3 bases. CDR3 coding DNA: TGTGCCAGCAGGTCACGCGGGACTAGCGGCTACGAGCAGTACTTC. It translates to CASRSRGTSGYEQYF.

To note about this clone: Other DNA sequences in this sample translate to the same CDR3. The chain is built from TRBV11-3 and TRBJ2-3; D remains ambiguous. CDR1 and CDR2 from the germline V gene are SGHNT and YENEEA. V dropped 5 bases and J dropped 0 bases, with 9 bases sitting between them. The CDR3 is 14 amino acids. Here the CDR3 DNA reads TGTGCCAGCAGCCTCACAGCTAGCACAGATACGCAGTATTTT. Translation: CASSLTASTDTQYF.

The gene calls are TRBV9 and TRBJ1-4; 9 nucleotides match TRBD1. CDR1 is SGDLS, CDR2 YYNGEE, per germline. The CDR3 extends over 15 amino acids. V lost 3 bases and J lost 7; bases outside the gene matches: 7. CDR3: CASSGSGTGSEKLFF. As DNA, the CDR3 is TGTGCCAGCAGCGGGTCCGGGACAGGGTCTGAAAAACTGTTTTTT.

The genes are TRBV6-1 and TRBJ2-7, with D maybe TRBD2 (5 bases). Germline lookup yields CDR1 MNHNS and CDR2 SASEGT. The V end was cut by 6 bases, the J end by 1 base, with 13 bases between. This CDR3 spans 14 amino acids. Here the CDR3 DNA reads TGTGCCAGCAGGAAAACTAGATTGTCCTACGAGCAGTACTTC. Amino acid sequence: CASRKTRLSYEQYF.

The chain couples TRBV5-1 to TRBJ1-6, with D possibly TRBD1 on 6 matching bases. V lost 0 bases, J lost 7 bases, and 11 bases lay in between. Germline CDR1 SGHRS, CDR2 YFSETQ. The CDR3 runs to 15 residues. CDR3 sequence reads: CASSLGTVLNSPLHF. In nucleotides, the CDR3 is TGCGCCAGCAGCTTGGGGACAGTCCTAAATTCACCCCTCCACTTT. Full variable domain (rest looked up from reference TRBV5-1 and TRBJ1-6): KAGVTQTPRYLIKTRGQQVTLSCSPISGHRSVSWYQQTPGQGLQFLFEYFSETQRNKGNFPGRFSGRQFSNSRSEMNVSTLELGDSALYLCASSLGTVLNSPLHFGNGTRLTVT.

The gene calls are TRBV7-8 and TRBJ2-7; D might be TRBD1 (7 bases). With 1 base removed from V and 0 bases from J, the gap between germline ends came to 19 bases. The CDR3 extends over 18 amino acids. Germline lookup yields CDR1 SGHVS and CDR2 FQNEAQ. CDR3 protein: CASSLEVGGQISSYEQYF. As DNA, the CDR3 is TGTGCCAGCAGCTTAGAGGTGGGGGGACAGATTAGCTCCTACGAGCAGTACTTC.

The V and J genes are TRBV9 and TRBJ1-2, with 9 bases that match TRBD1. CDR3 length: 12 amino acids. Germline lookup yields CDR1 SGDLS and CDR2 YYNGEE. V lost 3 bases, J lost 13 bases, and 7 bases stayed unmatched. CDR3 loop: CASSAETGGPTF. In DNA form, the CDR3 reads TGTGCCAGCAGCGCCGAGACAGGGGGGCCCACCTTC. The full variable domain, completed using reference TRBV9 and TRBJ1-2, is DSGVTQTPKHLITATGQRVTLRCSPRSGDLSVYWYQQSLDQGLQFLIQYYNGEERAKGNILERFSAQQFPDLHSELNLSSLELGDSALYFCASSAETGGPTFGSGTRLTVV.